Below, 17 T cell receptor beta chains from the same sample are listed, as sequenced in a study of blood T cell repertoires in COVID-19. Method: immunoSEQ multiplex PCR; TCRdb's copy keeps in-frame clones and lacks some. The data contain approximately 300,000 clones, over 80% of them singletons. The specimen sequenced was peripheral blood. All receptors come from a woman aged 50 to 60 with active or convalescent COVID-19.

The chain joins TRBV18 to TRBJ2-1; weak D call: TRBD1 (6 bases). Germline V gives CDR1 KGHSH, CDR2 LQKENI. The CDR3 has 15 amino acids. Trimming shortened V by 4 bases and J by 2 bases, and 12 bases separated the two germline ends. In DNA form, the CDR3 reads TGTGCCAGCTCACGCTTTGAGGGGGCCTACAATGAGCAGTTCTTC. Encoded protein: CASSRFEGAYNEQFF. Variable domain in full (rest from reference TRBV18 and TRBJ2-1): NAGVMQNPRHLVRRRGQEARLRCSPMKGHSHVYWYRQLPEEGLKFMVYLQKENIIDESGMPKERFSAEFPKEGPSILRIQQVVRGDSAAYFCASSRFEGAYNEQFFGPGTRLTVL.

The rearrangement uses TRBV19 and TRBJ1-1, with 10 bases aligning to TRBD1. There are 14 residues in the CDR3. Germline V gene sequence: CDR1 LNHDA, CDR2 SQIVND (reference sequence). With 6 bases clipped from V and 5 bases from J, the junction kept 6 bases outside the gene matches. CDR3 residues: CASSGTGEGTEAFF. The CDR3 nucleotides are TGTGCCAGTAGCGGGACAGGGGAGGGAACTGAAGCTTTCTTT.

The chain carries TRBV14 and TRBJ1-3; D not certain. CDR1 and CDR2 (germline): SGHDN, FVKESK. The ends were cut back, 1 base at V and 0 bases at J, with 10 bases in the middle. The CDR3 contains 16 residues. In nucleotides, the CDR3 is TGTGCCAGCAGCCAAGTTACGGGGTACTCTGGAAACACCATATATTTT. It is translated as CASSQVTGYSGNTIYF.

This sequence joins TRBV10-3 and TRBJ2-2, with TRBD2 as a possible D gene (6 bases). Trimming removed 10 bases at V and 6 bases at J, with 15 bases between. This CDR3 is built from 13 residues. Germline V gene sequence: CDR1 ENHRY, CDR2 SYGVKD. CDR3 protein: CASGDPDAGELFF. The CDR3 bases are TGTGCCAGCGGGGATCCGGATGCCGGGGAGCTGTTTTTT.

The chain combines TRBV3-1 (or the pseudogene TRBV3-2) with TRBJ2-3; 10 bases map to TRBD2. After removal of 3 bases from V and 1 base from J, the junction contained 4 bases not matched to a gene. Germline V gives CDR1 LGHDT, CDR2 YNNKEL (reference sequence). This CDR3 is built from 16 residues. The CDR3 reads CASSHGGTSGTDTQYF. Written as DNA, the CDR3 is TGTGCCAGCAGCCATGGGGGGACTAGCGGCACAGATACGCAGTATTTT.

The chain combines TRBV18 with TRBJ1-1, with TRBD1 identical over 7 bases. Germline loops: CDR1 KGHSH, CDR2 LQKENI. V trimming: 4 bases; J trimming: 2 bases; junction bases outside the gene matches: 7. The CDR3 runs to 15 residues. This chain's CDR3 is CASSRNRDSNTEAFF. CDR3 sequence (DNA): TGTGCCAGCTCACGAAACCGGGACAGTAACACTGAAGCTTTCTTT.

The J gene is TRBJ1-2, the V gene TRBV5-6; possible D gene TRBD1, 5 bases. The length of the CDR3 is 14 residues. Trimming took 5 bases from V and 8 from J, leaving 19 bases between them. Germline CDR1 SGHDT, CDR2 YYEEEE. The CDR3 bases are TGTGCCAGCAGTCCGAATTGGGGCCCTGCCGGCTACACCTTC. It specifies CASSPNWGPAGYTF.

The rearrangement uses TRBV28 and TRBJ1-4, with TRBD1 as a possible D gene (5 bases). Germline V gene sequence: CDR1 MDHEN, CDR2 SYDVKM. Trimming removed 4 bases from V and 7 bases from J, with 13 bases in between. The CDR3 runs to 14 residues. The CDR3 DNA follows: TGTGCCAGCAGTTCCCCGACAGAAGGTGAAAAACTGTTTTTT. Protein sequence: CASSSPTEGEKLFF.

CDR3 nucleotides: TGTGCCACCAGCAGAGGGGCCAGAAATGGCTACACCTTC. Its translation is CATSRGARNGYTF. The V gene is TRBV15, the J gene TRBJ1-2; D call uncertain. Germline lookup yields CDR1 LNHNV and CDR2 YYDKDF (reference sequence). Trimming took off 1 base at V and 6 bases at J, with 9 bases between the two ends. The CDR3 has 13 amino acids. The variable domain in full, with the rest retrieved from reference TRBV15 and TRBJ1-2, is DAMVIQNPRYQVTQFGKPVTLSCSQTLNHNVMYWYQQKSSQAPKLLFHYYDKDFNNEADTPDNFQSRRPNTSFCFLDIRSPGLGDTAMYLCATSRGARNGYTFGSGTRLTVV.

The rearrangement uses TRBV13 and TRBJ2-1; 10 nucleotides line up with TRBD2. This CDR3 is 18 amino acids long. Germline assignment: CDR1 PRHDT and CDR2 FYEKMQ (reference sequence). V lost 3 bases to trimming and J lost 2 bases; unmatched junction nucleotides: 10. CDR3 loop: CASSLLTSGTVAYNEQFF. The CDR3 DNA follows: TGTGCCAGCAGCTTGTTAACTAGCGGGACGGTCGCCTACAATGAGCAGTTCTTC.

This sequence joins TRBV7-9 and TRBJ2-1, with D perhaps matching TRBD2 (6 bases). CDR3 length: 18 residues. V lost 3 bases and J lost 5, with 23 bases in between. Germline V gene sequence: CDR1 SEHNR, CDR2 FQNEAQ (reference sequence). The CDR3 is CASSFFPPAGSYHNEQFF. The CDR3 region has the DNA TGTGCCAGCAGCTTCTTCCCGCCAGCGGGTAGTTACCACAATGAGCAGTTCTTC.

This clone was counted a single time. The V and J genes are TRBV2 and TRBJ1-5, with 8 bases lining up with TRBD1. CDR1 SNHLY and CDR2 FYNNEI come from the germline V gene. Trimming cost V 5 bases and J 3 bases; bases outside gene matches: 6. This CDR3 has 15 residues. CDR3 in DNA: TGTGCCAGCAGTCCACGGACAGGGAACAATCAGCCCCAGCATTTT. Residues: CASSPRTGNNQPQHF. Drawing the rest from reference TRBV2 and TRBJ1-5, the complete variable domain is EPEVTQTPSHQVTQMGQEVILRCVPISNHLYFYWYRQILGQKVEFLVSFYNNEISEKSEIFDDQFSVERPDGSNFTLKIRSTKLEDSAMYFCASSPRTGNNQPQHFGDGTRLSIL.

The chain carries TRBV7-9 and TRBJ1-1; D unresolved. CDR1 is SEHNR and CDR2 is FQNEAQ in the germline V gene (reference sequence). This CDR3 has 15 residues. Trimming took off 0 bases at V and 0 bases at J, with 8 bases between the two ends. This CDR3 reads CASSLAEGLNTEAFF. The CDR3 bases are TGTGCCAGCAGCTTAGCGGAGGGCCTGAACACTGAAGCTTTCTTT. The full variable domain, its missing parts supplied by reference TRBV7-9 and TRBJ1-1, is DTGVSQNPRHKITKRGQNVTFRCDPISEHNRLYWYRQTLGQGPEFLTYFQNEAQLEKSRLLSDRFSAERPKGSFSTLEIQRTEQGDSAMYLCASSLAEGLNTEAFFGQGTRLTVV.

The chain couples TRBV5-1 to TRBJ2-1; 11 nucleotides match TRBD2. There are 16 residues in the CDR3. The ends lost 4 bases at V and 2 bases at J; junction bases unmatched: 5. CDR1 and CDR2 from the germline V gene are SGHRS and YFSETQ. CDR3 loop: CASSTGTSGTYNEQFF. CDR3 coding DNA: TGCGCCAGCAGCACCGGGACTAGCGGAACCTACAATGAGCAGTTCTTC.

This clone came up many times. The chain has TRBV11-2 and TRBJ2-7; D perhaps matches TRBD2 (6 bases). The germline V gene encodes CDR1 SGHAT and CDR2 FQNNGV. The CDR3 is 13 residues long. V lost 5 bases, J lost 6 bases, and 14 bases lay in between. CDR3 region: CASSPGGVGEQYF. In DNA form, the CDR3 reads TGTGCCAGCAGCCCGGGCGGGGTGGGCGAGCAGTACTTC. Combining the CDR3 with reference TRBV11-2 and TRBJ2-7 gives the whole variable domain EAGVAQSPRYKIIEKRQSVAFWCNPISGHATLYWYQQILGQGPKLLIQFQNNGVVDDSQLPKDRFSAERLKGVDSTLKIQPAKLEDSAVYLCASSPGGVGEQYFGPGTRLTVT.

V and J are TRBV10-3 and TRBJ1-2, with a weak D call TRBD1 (5 bases). V was cut by 3 bases and J by 8 bases, with 19 bases left in between. The CDR3 contains 15 residues. In germline, CDR1 is ENHRY, CDR2 SYGVKD. CDR3 protein: CAISERLAGTGGYTF. In DNA form, the CDR3 reads TGTGCCATCAGTGAACGGTTAGCAGGGACTGGAGGCTACACCTTC.

This clone was recorded a few times. The chain carries TRBV12-5 and TRBJ2-7; TRBD1 agrees at 7 bases. The CDR3 covers 12 residues. V was clipped by 7 bases and J by 3 bases; unmatched bases: 3. CDR1 is LGHNT, CDR2 FRNRAP, per germline. The CDR3 nucleotides are TGTGCTAGTGTCAGGGACAGCTACGAGCAGTACTTC. It specifies CASVRDSYEQYF.